The 2 T cell receptor beta chains below were found in one sample sequenced in a study of blood T cell repertoires in COVID-19. Method: immunoSEQ multiplex PCR; TCRdb's copy keeps in-frame clones and lacks some. The sample holds under 200,000 clones, 86% seen once. Sequenced sample: peripheral blood. The receptors derive from a man between 65 and 85 years old with acute or convalescent COVID-19.

The gene calls are TRBV11-2 and TRBJ1-2; TRBD1 matches 8 bases. The CDR3 consists of 15 residues. J gave up 2 bases and V 5 bases, and 7 bases lay outside the gene matches. Germline CDR1 is SGHAT and CDR2 is FQNNGV. The CDR3 spells CASSPGTGPNYGYTF. The CDR3 nucleotides read TGTGCCAGCAGCCCTGGGACAGGACCAAACTATGGCTACACCTTC.

The rearrangement joins TRBV27 to TRBJ1-2; D remains unclear. Trimming stripped 2 bases from V and 2 bases from J, with 12 bases between. The CDR3 runs to 15 residues. Germline CDR1 reads MNHEY; CDR2 reads SMNVEV (reference sequence). This CDR3 reads CASSLIGVKNYGYTF. The CDR3 bases are TGTGCCAGCAGTTTAATCGGGGTGAAGAACTATGGCTACACCTTC.